This TCR beta chain was recovered during a study of blood T cells in healthy people across ages. Collection of roughly 9.6 milliliters of peripheral blood was performed for each donor. A J-beta primer mix and a sample-barcoded 5' primer were used in a second PCR of roughly 6 to 12 cycles. TCRdb itself ran the 5' RACE reads through MiXCR, one entry per CDR3 protein. This sample yields over a million distinct CDR3 sequences, of which roughly 45% are seen a single time; around 18% belongs to the top ten. General study points: Getting older went along with TCR beta diversity per million T cells dropping roughly linearly. When one million T cells were used, diversity estimates were thought to be underestimates.

The CDR3 extends over 13 amino acids. V was shortened by 2 bases and J by 5 bases, with 9 bases between the two germline ends. The germline V gene has CDR1 MDHEN and CDR2 SYDVKM. As for this clonotype: What it binds is unknown.

Sequencing input: blood. The rearrangement links TRBV28 to TRBJ2-5; possibly TRBD1 for D (6 bases). This receptor was taken from a woman aged 60-75 years in good health. The CDR3 spells CASSLRQVETQYF. The CDR3 region has the DNA TGTGCCAGCAGTTTAAGACAGGTTGAGACCCAGTACTTC.